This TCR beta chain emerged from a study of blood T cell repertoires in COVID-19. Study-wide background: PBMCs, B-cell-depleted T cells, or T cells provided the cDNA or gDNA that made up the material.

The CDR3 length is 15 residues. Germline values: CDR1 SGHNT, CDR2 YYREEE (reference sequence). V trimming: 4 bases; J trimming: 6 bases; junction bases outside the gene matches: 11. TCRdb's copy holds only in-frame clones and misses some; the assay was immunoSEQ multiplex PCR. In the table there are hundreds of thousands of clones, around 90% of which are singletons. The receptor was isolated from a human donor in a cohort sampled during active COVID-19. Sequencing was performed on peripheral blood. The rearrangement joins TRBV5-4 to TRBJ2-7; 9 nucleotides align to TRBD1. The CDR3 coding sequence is TGTGCCAGCAGCCTAAACCGGGACAGGGTACGCGAGCAGTACTTC. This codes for CASSLNRDRVREQYF.